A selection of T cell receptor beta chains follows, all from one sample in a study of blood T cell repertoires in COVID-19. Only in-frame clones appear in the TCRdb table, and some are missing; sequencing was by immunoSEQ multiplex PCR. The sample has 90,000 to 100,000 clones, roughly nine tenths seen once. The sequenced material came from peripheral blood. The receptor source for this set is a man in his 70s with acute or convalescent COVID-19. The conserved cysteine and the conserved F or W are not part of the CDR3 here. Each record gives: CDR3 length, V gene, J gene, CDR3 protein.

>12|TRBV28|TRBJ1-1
ASSPTGVGTEAF
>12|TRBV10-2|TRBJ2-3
ASSESMGRIVQY
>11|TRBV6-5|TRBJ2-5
ASRYTEEETQY
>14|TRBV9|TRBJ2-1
ASSSFGLAEHNEQF
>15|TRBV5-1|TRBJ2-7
ASRSGQGVSNFHEQY
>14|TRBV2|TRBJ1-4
ASSDWFGGPDEKLF
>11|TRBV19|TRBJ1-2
ASSLPGAYGYT
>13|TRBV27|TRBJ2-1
ASSFGTGQGNEQF
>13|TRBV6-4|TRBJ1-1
ASRTLGLLNTEAF
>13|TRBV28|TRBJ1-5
ASSLTGTRHEPQH
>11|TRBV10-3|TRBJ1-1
AISGAANTEAF
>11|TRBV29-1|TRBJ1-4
SVVQGGNEKLF
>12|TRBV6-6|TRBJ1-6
ASSSGQSESPLH
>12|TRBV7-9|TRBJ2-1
ASSPGTRGHEQF
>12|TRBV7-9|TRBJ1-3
ASSLAGAGNTIY
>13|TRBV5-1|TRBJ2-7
ASSLIGWGSYEQY
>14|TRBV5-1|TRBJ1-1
ASSLLAGGKNTEAF
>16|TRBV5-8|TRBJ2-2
ASSLAFVAGGRTGELF
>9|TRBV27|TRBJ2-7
ASTFPGEQY
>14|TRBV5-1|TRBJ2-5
ASSLYGPSDRETQY
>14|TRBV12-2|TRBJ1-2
ASRLALRDSREGYT
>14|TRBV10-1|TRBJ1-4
ASIPRGRGSGEKLF
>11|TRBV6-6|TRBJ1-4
ASSTGWGEKLF
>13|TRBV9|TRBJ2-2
ASSAPPGNTGELF
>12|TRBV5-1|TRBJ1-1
ASSFGGSDTEAF
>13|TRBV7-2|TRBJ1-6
ASSLGGLGNSPLH
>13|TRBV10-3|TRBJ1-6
AISESERDNSPLH
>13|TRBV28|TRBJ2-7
ASSPGQGAVYEQY
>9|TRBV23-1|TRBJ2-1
ATSGVDEQF